This passage covers 23 T cell receptor beta chains from one sample sequenced in a study of shared clonotypes between healthy human individuals. Assay used: immunoSEQ multiplex PCR; TCRdb lists only in-frame clones, some missing. Among more than 2,000,000 clones listed, approximately 94% were seen once. Material for sequencing was naive CD4+ T cells sorted from blood. Subset of the sample: CD45RA+ positively selected. The receptor set was obtained from a man aged 18 to 35 in good health.

J is TRBJ1-2 and V is TRBV5-1; 7 nucleotides line up with TRBD1. The CDR3 has 14 amino acids. Germline V gene sequence: CDR1 SGHRS, CDR2 YFSETQ. After removal of 4 bases from V and 4 bases from J, the junction contained 7 bases not matched to a gene. CDR3 residues: CASSPRTGGYGYTF. CDR3 in DNA: TGCGCCAGCAGCCCACGGACAGGCGGCTATGGCTACACCTTC.

The CDR3 region has the DNA TGTGCCAGCAGCCCAGGAGGGGGCCTGGACTATGGCTACACCTTC. This sequence encodes CASSPGGGLDYGYTF. The chain combines TRBV7-9 with TRBJ1-2; TRBD1 agrees at 7 bases. In germline, CDR1 is SEHNR, CDR2 FQNEAQ (reference sequence). The J segment lost 3 bases and the V segment lost 5 bases, leaving 9 bases of the junction unmatched. The CDR3 spans 15 residues.

This rearrangement joins TRBV7-3 to TRBJ1-5, with 8 bases fitting TRBD1. This CDR3 contains 14 residues. Germline V gene data show CDR1 as SGHTA and CDR2 as FQGTGA. The trim removed 5 bases at V and 7 bases at J, leaving 7 bases unmatched. The CDR3 coding sequence is TGTGCCAGCAGCCTCGGACAGGGCGGGCAGCCCCAGCATTTT. Translation gives CASSLGQGGQPQHF. Full variable domain (remainder filled in from reference TRBV7-3 and TRBJ1-5): GAGVSQTPSNKVTEKGKYVELRCDPISGHTALYWYRQSLGQGPEFLIYFQGTGAADDSGLPNDRFFAVRPEGSVSTLKIQRTERGDSAVYLCASSLGQGGQPQHFGDGTRLSIL.

The CDR3 protein is CASSRQGAAQYF. In DNA, the CDR3 is TGTGCCAGCAGCAGGCAGGGGGCAGCGCAGTATTTT. The genes are TRBV2 and TRBJ2-3; TRBD1 aligns across 8 bases. Trimming cost V 6 bases and J 10 bases; bases outside gene matches: 6. Germline CDR1 and CDR2: SNHLY and FYNNEI. The CDR3 is 12 residues long.

The V gene is TRBV7-2, the J gene TRBJ1-6, with TRBD1 as a possible D gene (6 bases). This CDR3 contains 16 residues. Germline V gene sequence: CDR1 SGHTA, CDR2 FQGNSA. Between the trimmed V and J ends, which lost 5 bases and 2 bases, there was a span of 13 bases. CDR3 in DNA: TGTGCCAGCAGCGCAAGGACAGCCGCCTATAATTCACCCCTCCACTTT. It encodes CASSARTAAYNSPLHF.

A word on this clone: Other nucleotide sequences in the sample specify the same CDR3. V usage is TRBV7-3 and J usage is TRBJ1-1; TRBD1 matches 7 bases. Germline V gene lookup returns CDR1 SGHTA and CDR2 FQGTGA. The CDR3 runs 14 residues. Trimming removed 4 bases from V and 1 base from J; junction bases left unmatched: 3. In DNA, the CDR3 is TGTGCCAGCAGCTCCCAGGGGGGGAACACTGAAGCTTTCTTT. Encoded protein: CASSSQGGNTEAFF.

The chain uses TRBV25-1 and TRBJ2-3; 7 nucleotides match TRBD2. J was trimmed by 2 bases and V by 2 bases; bases with no gene match: 4. Germline V gene lookup returns CDR1 MGHDK and CDR2 SYGVNS. The CDR3 has 15 amino acids. The CDR3 DNA is TGTGCCAGCAGTGAACTGCGGGGGTCCACAGATACGCAGTATTTT. Protein sequence: CASSELRGSTDTQYF.

The gene calls are TRBV29-1 and TRBJ2-7; tentative D call: TRBD1 (5 bases). CDR3 size: 11 residues. Trimming removed 5 bases at V and 4 bases at J, with 9 bases between. The V gene's germline CDR1 is SQVTM and CDR2 ANQGSEA. The CDR3 region is CSVTRQYEQYF. CDR3 nucleotides: TGCAGCGTTACAAGACAGTACGAGCAGTACTTC.

The rearrangement links TRBV5-1 to TRBJ2-2; D is ambiguous. The CDR3 sequence is 16 residues long. Germline CDR1 and CDR2: SGHRS and YFSETQ. With 3 bases removed from V and 0 bases from J, the gap between germline ends came to 12 bases. CDR3 region: CASSSNAGSNTGELFF. The CDR3 coding sequence is TGCGCCAGCAGCTCGAACGCAGGTTCGAACACCGGGGAGCTGTTTTTT.

The V gene is TRBV6-1, the J gene TRBJ1-4; no clear D. The CDR3 totals 14 residues. CDR1 is MNHNS, CDR2 SASEGT, per germline. V shed 3 bases and J shed 7 bases, with 12 bases lying between them. The CDR3 nucleotides are TGTGCCAGCAGTGACGCGGGCCTTGGTGAAAAACTGTTTTTT. It is translated as CASSDAGLGEKLFF.

Note on this clone: At one boundary the junction diverges from the germline segment, which might be a read error. The gene calls are TRBV2 and TRBJ2-1, with D possibly matching TRBD1 (7 bases). The CDR3 totals 14 residues. CDR1 SNHLY and CDR2 FYNNEI come from the germline V gene. The CDR3 region has the DNA TGTGCCTGCAGACAGGGAGGATCCTACAATGAGCAGTTCTTC. It yields the protein CACRQGGSYNEQFF.

The chain recombines TRBV10-3 with TRBJ2-5; 8 bases are a match to TRBD2. This CDR3 has 15 residues. Germline lookup yields CDR1 ENHRY and CDR2 SYGVKD. Losses at the gene ends were 0 bases for V and 1 base for J; bases not matched to a gene: 1. CDR3 nucleotide sequence: TGTGCCATCAGTGAGTCGGGACTAGTCCAAGAGACCCAGTACTTC. Protein sequence: CAISESGLVQETQYF.

The rearrangement links TRBV5-4 to TRBJ2-2, with unresolved D. The V end lost 0 bases, the J end lost 6 bases, and 6 bases lay between the germline ends. The germline gives CDR1 SGHNT, CDR2 YYREEE (reference sequence). There are 13 residues in the CDR3. As DNA, the CDR3 is TGTGCCAGCAGCTTGGTGGCAGCCGGGGAGCTGTTTTTT. This translates into CASSLVAAGELFF.

This sequence joins TRBV30 and TRBJ1-4; 7 bases match TRBD1. The CDR3 is 14 residues long. Germline loops: CDR1 GTSNPN, CDR2 SVGIG (reference sequence). With 0 bases clipped from V and 8 bases from J, the junction kept 6 bases outside the gene matches. As DNA, the CDR3 is TGTGCCTGGAGTGTAGTGCAGGGGGGAGAAAAACTGTTTTTT. This sequence encodes CAWSVVQGGEKLFF. Variable domain in full (rest from reference TRBV30 and TRBJ1-4): SQTIHQWPATLVQPVGSPLSLECTVEGTSNPNLYWYRQAAGRGLQLLFYSVGIGQISSEVPQNLSASRPQDRQFILSSKKLLLSDSGFYLCAWSVVQGGEKLFFGSGTQLSVL.

This sequence joins TRBV6-1 and TRBJ1-6; D unresolved. V was shortened by 5 bases and J by 9 bases, with 17 bases between the two germline ends. CDR1 is MNHNS and CDR2 is SASEGT in the germline V gene. The CDR3 is 15 amino acids. CDR3: CASSPREFSGSPLHF. CDR3 DNA sequence: TGTGCCAGCAGTCCCCGGGAATTTAGTGGTTCACCCCTCCACTTT.

The CDR3 sequence is CASSSGGRYTGELFF. The CDR3 nucleotides read TGTGCCAGCAGCTCCGGGGGTAGATACACCGGGGAGCTGTTTTTT. The chain uses TRBV5-4 and TRBJ2-2, with a tentative D call TRBD2 (6 bases). The CDR3 consists of 15 residues. CDR1 SGHNT and CDR2 YYREEE come from the germline V gene (reference sequence). V lost 3 bases and J lost 3, with 12 bases in between.

The rearrangement joins TRBV29-1 to TRBJ2-3, with D possibly matching TRBD1 (7 bases). This CDR3 has 13 amino acids. CDR1 SQVTM and CDR2 ANQGSEA come from the germline V gene. V shed 5 bases and J shed 0 bases, with 9 bases lying between them. The CDR3 loop is CSVQGGSTDTQYF. The DNA for the CDR3 is TGCAGCGTTCAGGGGGGAAGCACAGATACGCAGTATTTT.

V and J are TRBV30 and TRBJ1-3, with D maybe TRBD1 (5 bases). Germline V CDR1 and CDR2: GTSNPN, SVGIG (reference sequence). The CDR3 contains 14 residues. The ends were cut back, 5 bases at V and 2 bases at J, with 13 bases in the middle. Here the CDR3 reads CAWRVGGAGNTIYF. The CDR3 DNA follows: TGTGCCTGGCGGGTCGGGGGAGCTGGAAACACCATATATTTT.

The chain employs TRBV5-1 and TRBJ2-3; TRBD2 matches at 7 bases. The V gene end was trimmed by 0 bases and the J gene end by 0 bases; junction bases not matched to a gene: 7. This CDR3 is 17 amino acids long. The germline gives CDR1 SGHRS, CDR2 YFSETQ. CDR3 DNA sequence: TGCGCCAGCAGCTTGGGGGCTAGCGGTACTAGCACAGATACGCAGTATTTT. Its protein is CASSLGASGTSTDTQYF. The complete variable domain, with remaining parts taken from reference TRBV5-1 and TRBJ2-3, reads KAGVTQTPRYLIKTRGQQVTLSCSPISGHRSVSWYQQTPGQGLQFLFEYFSETQRNKGNFPGRFSGRQFSNSRSEMNVSTLELGDSALYLCASSLGASGTSTDTQYFGPGTRLTVL.

The chain recombines TRBV4-3 with TRBJ2-3, with D possibly TRBD2 on 6 matching bases. The germline V and J ends were trimmed by 3 bases and 8 bases, with 12 bases remaining between them. The CDR3 contains 13 residues. Looked up from germline, CDR1 is LGHNA and CDR2 is YSLEER. This chain's CDR3 is CASSQKPGVTQYF. Here the CDR3 DNA reads TGCGCCAGCAGCCAGAAACCGGGAGTTACGCAGTATTTT.

With respect to this clone: The sample contains more than one DNA sequence encoding this CDR3. The gene calls are TRBV5-4 and TRBJ1-2; no firm D call. V was shortened by 0 bases and J by 5 bases, with 5 bases between the two germline ends. There are 12 residues in the CDR3. The germline gives CDR1 SGHNT, CDR2 YYREEE (reference sequence). The CDR3, as DNA: TGTGCCAGCAGCTTGGCTGGATATGGCTACACCTTC. It specifies CASSLAGYGYTF.

The sample holds one count of this clone. This chain uses TRBV7-9 with TRBJ2-2, with TRBD2 as a possible D gene (6 bases). The V and J ends lost 6 bases and 1 base respectively, with 15 bases between them. Germline CDR1 SEHNR, CDR2 FQNEAQ (reference sequence). This CDR3 has 16 residues. The DNA for the CDR3 is TGTGCCAGCAGACGTCTGGGGGGACTGAACACCGGGGAGCTGTTTTTT. Translated: CASRRLGGLNTGELFF.

Notes on this clone: The same CDR3 arises from other DNA sequences in this sample as well. The chain couples TRBV2 to TRBJ2-5; no definite D call. The V end was cut by 8 bases, the J end by 5 bases, with 6 bases between. Per germline, CDR1 SNHLY and CDR2 FYNNEI. CDR3 size: 10 residues. CDR3 residues: CASGWETQYF. For the CDR3, the DNA is TGTGCCAGCGGCTGGGAGACCCAGTACTTC.